This T cell receptor beta chain was obtained from a study of blood T cell repertoires in COVID-19. Whole-study context: Both acute and convalescent COVID-19 samples were obtained from the United States, Italy and Spain. Nucleic acid was either cDNA or gDNA, and it came from T cells, B-cell-depleted T cells, or PBMCs.

The CDR3 spans 18 residues. Germline values: CDR1 MNHEY, CDR2 SMNVEV (reference sequence). V shed 6 bases, J shed 9 bases, and the junction held 19 bases outside the gene matches. Some clones are missing from TCRdb's copy, which holds only in-frame ones; the method was immunoSEQ multiplex PCR. The sample holds 80,000 to 100,000 clones, over 70% seen once. In this sample, this clone turned up once. What was sequenced was peripheral blood. The sequence was collected from a man aged 65 to 79 with acute or convalescent COVID-19. V is TRBV27 and J is TRBJ2-1, with TRBD2 matching over 11 bases. CDR3 region: CASRTRTSGTSGLGEQFF. CDR3 sequence (DNA): TGTGCCAGCAGGACCCGAACCTCCGGGACTAGCGGCCTCGGTGAGCAGTTCTTC.